A single sample is the source of the 5 T cell receptor beta chains below, sequenced in a study of immune heterogeneity within non-small cell lung tumors. Genomic DNA from bulk tumor acted as the template, and about 600 ng was loaded per sample. Several spatially distant biopsies were obtained per primary tumor intraoperatively. Samples came from untreated patients having curative surgery for newly diagnosed non-small cell lung cancer. Using 32 V and 13 J primers, multiplex PCR amplified TCR beta CDR3. TCRdb re-called the multiplex PCR reads with MiXCR, one entry per CDR3 protein. This sample has roughly 15,000 distinct CDR3 sequences, with about 31% found just once. The sequenced sample consisted of lung tumor tissue. Receptor source: a woman in her forties or fifties with non-small cell lung cancer.

A single count supports this clonotype. It may be a read error: a sequence one base away is much more abundant. The chain couples TRBV29-1 to TRBJ2-7; D is perhaps TRBD2 (5 bases). This CDR3 contains 17 residues. Germline values: CDR1 SQVTM, CDR2 ANQGSEA. Deletions cut 5 bases from V and 7 bases from J, with 30 bases between. The CDR3 sequence is CSVTRQRRNKFLWEQYF. The CDR3 DNA sequence: TGCAGCGTTACCCGTCAAAGGAGGAATAAATTCCTCTGGGAGCAGTACTTC.

This clonotype was counted at least ten times. The V call is TRBV5-1, the J call TRBJ1-1; D call uncertain. The V gene lost 3 bases and the J gene lost 6 bases, with 6 bases spanning the gap. Per the germline V gene, CDR1 is SGHRS and CDR2 is YFSETQ. The CDR3 spans 11 residues. The CDR3, as DNA: TGCGCCAGCAGCTCTGTCCCTGAAGCTTTCTTT. It codes for CASSSVPEAFF. The whole variable domain, filled in from reference TRBV5-1 and TRBJ1-1, reads KAGVTQTPRYLIKTRGQQVTLSCSPISGHRSVSWYQQTPGQGLQFLFEYFSETQRNKGNFPGRFSGRQFSNSRSEMNVSTLELGDSALYLCASSSVPEAFFGQGTRLTVV.

Within the sample, this clonotype is medium-sized (0.01 to 0.1%). This chain links TRBV5-5 with TRBJ2-7, with 9 bases lining up with TRBD2. This CDR3 comprises 16 residues. V lost 3 bases, J lost 5 bases, and 12 bases stayed unmatched. In germline, CDR1 is SGHKS, CDR2 YYEKEE (reference sequence). CDR3 sequence (DNA): TGTGCCAGCAGCTCCATAATAACGGGACTAGCAGACGAGCAGTACTTC. Protein sequence: CASSSIITGLADEQYF.

In its sample, this clonotype was seen many times. V is TRBV24-1 and J is TRBJ2-3; 8 bases agree with TRBD2. The CDR3 is 16 residues long. Germline lookup yields CDR1 KGHDR and CDR2 SFDVKD. With 2 bases clipped from V and 0 bases from J, the junction kept 3 bases outside the gene matches. Here the CDR3 DNA reads TGTGCCACCAGTGATTCTCTAGCGGGCAGCACAGATACGCAGTATTTT. It codes for CATSDSLAGSTDTQYF.

The chain links TRBV10-2 to TRBJ2-1; a possible D gene is TRBD1 (6 bases). V lost 6 bases, J lost 7 bases, and 16 bases lay in between. The germline gives CDR1 WSHSY, CDR2 SAAADI. The CDR3 is made up of 14 amino acids. The CDR3 spells CASRDRGVVNEQFF. Here the CDR3 DNA reads TGCGCCAGCAGGGACAGAGGGGTGGTAAATGAGCAGTTCTTC.